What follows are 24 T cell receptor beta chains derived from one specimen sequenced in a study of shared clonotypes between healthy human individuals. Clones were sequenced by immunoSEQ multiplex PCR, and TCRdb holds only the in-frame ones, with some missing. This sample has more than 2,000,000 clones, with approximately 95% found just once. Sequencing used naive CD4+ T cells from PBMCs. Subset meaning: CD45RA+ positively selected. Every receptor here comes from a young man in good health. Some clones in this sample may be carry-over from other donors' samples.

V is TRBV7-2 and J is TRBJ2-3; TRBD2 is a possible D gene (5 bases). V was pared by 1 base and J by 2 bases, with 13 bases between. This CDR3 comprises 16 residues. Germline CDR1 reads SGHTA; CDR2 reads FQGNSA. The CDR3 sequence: CASSLGPSTYTDTQYF. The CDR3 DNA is TGTGCCAGCAGCTTAGGGCCTAGCACCTACACAGATACGCAGTATTTT.

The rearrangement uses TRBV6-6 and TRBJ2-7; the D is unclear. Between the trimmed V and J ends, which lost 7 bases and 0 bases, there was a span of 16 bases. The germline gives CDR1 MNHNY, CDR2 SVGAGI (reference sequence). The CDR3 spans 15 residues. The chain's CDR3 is CASTQALAYSYEQYF. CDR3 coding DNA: TGTGCCAGCACCCAAGCCTTGGCTTACTCCTACGAGCAGTACTTC.

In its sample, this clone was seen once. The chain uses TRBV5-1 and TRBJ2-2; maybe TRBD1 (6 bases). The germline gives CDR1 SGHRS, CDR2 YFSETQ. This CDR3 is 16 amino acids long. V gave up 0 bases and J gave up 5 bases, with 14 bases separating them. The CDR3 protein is CASSLDWDTNTGELFF. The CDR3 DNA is TGCGCCAGCAGCTTGGATTGGGACACAAATACCGGGGAGCTGTTTTTT.

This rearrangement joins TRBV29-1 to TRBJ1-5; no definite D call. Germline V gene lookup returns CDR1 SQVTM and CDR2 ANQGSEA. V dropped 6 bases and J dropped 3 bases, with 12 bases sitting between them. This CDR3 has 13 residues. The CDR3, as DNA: TGCAGCGTATCGGCGGGGTACAATCAGCCCCAGCATTTT. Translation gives CSVSAGYNQPQHF.

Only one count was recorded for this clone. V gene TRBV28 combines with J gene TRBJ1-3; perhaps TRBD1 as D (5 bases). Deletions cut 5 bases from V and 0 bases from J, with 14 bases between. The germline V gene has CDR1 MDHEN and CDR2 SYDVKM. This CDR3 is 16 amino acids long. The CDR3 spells CASSPLGQDSGNTIYF. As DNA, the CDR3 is TGTGCCAGCAGTCCCTTGGGGCAGGACTCTGGAAACACCATATATTTT.

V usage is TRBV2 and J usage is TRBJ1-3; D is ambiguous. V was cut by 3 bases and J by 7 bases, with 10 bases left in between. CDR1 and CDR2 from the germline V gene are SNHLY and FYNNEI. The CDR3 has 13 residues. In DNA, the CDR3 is TGTGCCAGCAGTGAGGGGTTCTTGAACACCATATATTTT. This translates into CASSEGFLNTIYF. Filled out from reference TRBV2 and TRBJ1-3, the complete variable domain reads EPEVTQTPSHQVTQMGQEVILRCVPISNHLYFYWYRQILGQKVEFLVSFYNNEISEKSEIFDDQFSVERPDGSNFTLKIRSTKLEDSAMYFCASSEGFLNTIYFGEGSWLTVV.

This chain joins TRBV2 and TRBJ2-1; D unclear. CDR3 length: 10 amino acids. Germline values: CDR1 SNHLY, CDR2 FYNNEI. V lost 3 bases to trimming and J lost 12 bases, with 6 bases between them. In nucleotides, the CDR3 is TGTGCCAGCAGTGACCCGGGGCAGTTCTTC. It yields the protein CASSDPGQFF.

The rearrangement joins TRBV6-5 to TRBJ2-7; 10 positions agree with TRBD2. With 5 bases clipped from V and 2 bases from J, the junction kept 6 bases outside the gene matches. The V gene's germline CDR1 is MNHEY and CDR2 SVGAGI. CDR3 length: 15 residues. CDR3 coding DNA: TGTGCCAGCAGTCTCGCCCTAGCGGGGGCCTACGAGCAGTACTTC. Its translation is CASSLALAGAYEQYF.

CDR3 amino acids: CASSIRYGSGANVLTF. Here the CDR3 DNA reads TGTGCCAGTAGTATTCGGTACGGCTCTGGGGCCAACGTCCTGACTTTC. This chain connects TRBV19 to TRBJ2-6; no reliable D call. V was shortened by 3 bases and J by 0 bases, with 9 bases between the two germline ends. Germline CDR1 and CDR2: LNHDA and SQIVND (reference sequence). This CDR3 region has 16 residues.

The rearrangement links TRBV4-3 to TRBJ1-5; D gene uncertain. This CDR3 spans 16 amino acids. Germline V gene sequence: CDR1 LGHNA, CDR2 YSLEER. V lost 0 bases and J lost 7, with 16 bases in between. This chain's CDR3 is CASSQDHHYGVQPQHF. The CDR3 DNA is TGCGCCAGCAGCCAAGATCATCATTATGGAGTCCAGCCCCAGCATTTT.

This chain's CDR3 is CASSSRRSAGELFF. CDR3 bases: TGTGCCAGCAGCTCGAGGCGGAGCGCCGGGGAGCTGTTTTTT. The rearrangement joins TRBV7-9 to TRBJ2-2; D gene uncertain. This CDR3 comprises 14 residues. The V and J ends lost 4 bases and 6 bases respectively, with 12 bases between them. Germline loops: CDR1 SEHNR, CDR2 FQNEAQ (reference sequence). Together with reference TRBV7-9 and TRBJ2-2, the CDR3 gives the full variable domain: DTGVSQNPRHKITKRGQNVTFRCDPISEHNRLYWYRQTLGQGPEFLTYFQNEAQLEKSRLLSDRFSAERPKGSFSTLEIQRTEQGDSAMYLCASSSRRSAGELFFGEGSRLTVL.

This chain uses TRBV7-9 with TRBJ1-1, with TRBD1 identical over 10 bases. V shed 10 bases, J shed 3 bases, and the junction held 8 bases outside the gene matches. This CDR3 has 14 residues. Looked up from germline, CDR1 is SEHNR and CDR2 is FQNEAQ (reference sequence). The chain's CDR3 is CATKQGQGYTEAFF. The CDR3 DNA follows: TGTGCCACCAAACAGGGACAGGGGTACACTGAAGCTTTCTTT.

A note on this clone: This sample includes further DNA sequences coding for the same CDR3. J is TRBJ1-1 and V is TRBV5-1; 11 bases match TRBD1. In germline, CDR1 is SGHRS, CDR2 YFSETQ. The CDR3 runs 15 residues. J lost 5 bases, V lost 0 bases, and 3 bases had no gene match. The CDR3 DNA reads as TGCGCCAGCAGCTTGGCCGGGACAGGGGGGACTGAAGCTTTCTTT. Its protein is CASSLAGTGGTEAFF.

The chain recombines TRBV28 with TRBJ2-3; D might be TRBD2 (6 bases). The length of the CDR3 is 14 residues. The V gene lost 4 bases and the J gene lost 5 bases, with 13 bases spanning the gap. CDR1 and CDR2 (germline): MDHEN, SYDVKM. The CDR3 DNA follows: TGTGCCAGCAGTTCGGGACTCCTGGGAGATACGCAGTATTTT. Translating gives CASSSGLLGDTQYF.

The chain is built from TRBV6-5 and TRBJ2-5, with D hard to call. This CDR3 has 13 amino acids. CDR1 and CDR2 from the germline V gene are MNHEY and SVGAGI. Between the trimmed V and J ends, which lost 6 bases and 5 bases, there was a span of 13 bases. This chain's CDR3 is CASSSGIWETQYF. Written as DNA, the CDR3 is TGTGCCAGCAGCTCCGGAATCTGGGAGACCCAGTACTTC.

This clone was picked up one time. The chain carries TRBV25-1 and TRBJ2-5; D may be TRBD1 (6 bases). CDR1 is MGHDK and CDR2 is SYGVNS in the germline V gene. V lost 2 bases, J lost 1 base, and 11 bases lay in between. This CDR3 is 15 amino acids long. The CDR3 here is CASSEVAGAQETQYF. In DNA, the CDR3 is TGTGCCAGCAGTGAAGTAGCAGGGGCCCAAGAGACCCAGTACTTC.

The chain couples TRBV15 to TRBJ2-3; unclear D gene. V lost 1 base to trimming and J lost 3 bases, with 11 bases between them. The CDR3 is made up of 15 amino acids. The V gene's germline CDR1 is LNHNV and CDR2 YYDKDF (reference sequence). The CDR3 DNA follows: TGTGCCACCAGCAGAGGGGCAGAACTTACAGATACGCAGTATTTT. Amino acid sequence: CATSRGAELTDTQYF.

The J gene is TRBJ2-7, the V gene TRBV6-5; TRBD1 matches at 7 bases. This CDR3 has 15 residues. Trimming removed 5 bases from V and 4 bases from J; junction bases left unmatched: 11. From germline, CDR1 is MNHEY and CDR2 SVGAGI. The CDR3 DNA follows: TGTGCCAGCAGTCGAAGACAGGGAGAGGTATACGAGCAGTACTTC. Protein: CASSRRQGEVYEQYF.

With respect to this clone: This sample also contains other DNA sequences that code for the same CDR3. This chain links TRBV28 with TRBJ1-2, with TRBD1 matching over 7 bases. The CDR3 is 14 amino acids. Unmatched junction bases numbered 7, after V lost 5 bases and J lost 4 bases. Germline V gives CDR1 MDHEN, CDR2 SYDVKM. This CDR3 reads CASSRGQSVYGYTF. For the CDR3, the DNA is TGTGCCAGCAGTAGGGGACAGAGCGTCTATGGCTACACCTTC.

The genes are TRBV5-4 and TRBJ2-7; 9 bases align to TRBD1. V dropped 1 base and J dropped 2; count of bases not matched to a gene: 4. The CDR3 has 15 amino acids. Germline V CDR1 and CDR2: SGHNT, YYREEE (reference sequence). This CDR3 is CASSLRGQGTYEQYF. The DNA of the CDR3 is TGTGCCAGCAGCTTGCGGGGACAGGGAACCTACGAGCAGTACTTC.

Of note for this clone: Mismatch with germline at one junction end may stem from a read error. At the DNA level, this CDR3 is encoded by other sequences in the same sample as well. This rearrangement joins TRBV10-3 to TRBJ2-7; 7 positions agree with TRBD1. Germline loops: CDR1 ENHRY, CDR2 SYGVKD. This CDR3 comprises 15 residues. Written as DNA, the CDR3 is TGCGCCATCAGTGAGTCTAGGGGGCGCGTGTACGAGCAGTACTTC. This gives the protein CAISESRGRVYEQYF.

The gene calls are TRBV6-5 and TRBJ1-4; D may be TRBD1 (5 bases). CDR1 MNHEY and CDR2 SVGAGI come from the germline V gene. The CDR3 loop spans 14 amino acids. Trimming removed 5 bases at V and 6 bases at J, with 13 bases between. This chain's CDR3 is CASSLGPTYEKLFF. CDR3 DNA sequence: TGTGCCAGCAGTCTGGGGCCCACATATGAAAAACTGTTTTTT.

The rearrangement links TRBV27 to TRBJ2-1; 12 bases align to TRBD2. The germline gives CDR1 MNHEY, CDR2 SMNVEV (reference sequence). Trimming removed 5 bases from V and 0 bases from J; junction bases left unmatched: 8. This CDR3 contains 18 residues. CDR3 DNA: TGTGCCAGCAGTCGAACATGGACTAGCGGGAACTCCTACAATGAGCAGTTCTTC. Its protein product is CASSRTWTSGNSYNEQFF.

In nucleotides, the CDR3 is TGTGCCAGCAGGAGAGGGGGGAGTAACTATGGCTACACCTTC. It yields the protein CASRRGGSNYGYTF. The V gene is TRBV9, the J gene TRBJ1-2, with a tentative D call TRBD1 (6 bases). This CDR3 contains 14 residues. Trimming left V 5 bases short and J 1 base short, with 12 bases between. Per germline, CDR1 SGDLS and CDR2 YYNGEE.